The 2 T cell receptor beta chains given below trace back to one sample, sequenced in a study of CD8 T cells in ankylosing spondylitis. In TCRdb, the 5' RACE reads were re-called with MiXCR into one record per CDR3 protein. The sample has about 150,000 distinct CDR3 sequences, about 7% seen once; the top ten hold roughly 12%. The sample taken for sequencing was blood, either unsorted or a sorted T cell fraction (not recorded which). These receptors were taken from a female donor with ankylosing spondylitis or in good health (not recorded which).

This clonotype was recorded at least ten times. The chain has TRBV20-1 and TRBJ1-1; possibly TRBD1 for D (5 bases). The V end lost 5 bases, the J end lost 3 bases, and 13 bases lay between the germline ends. Germline-derived CDR1 and CDR2 are DFQATT and SNEGSKA (reference sequence). The CDR3 has 13 amino acids. The CDR3 sequence is CSAGQGVYTEAFF. The CDR3 coding sequence is TGCAGTGCTGGTCAAGGGGTGTACACTGAAGCTTTCTTT.

This clonotype was seen many times. The rearrangement joins TRBV12-3 or TRBV12-4 to TRBJ1-4; a possible D gene is TRBD1 (6 bases). Trimming took 2 bases from V and 6 from J, leaving 13 bases between them. There are 15 residues in the CDR3. The CDR3 reads CASSLQGTMDEKLFF. The CDR3 DNA reads TGTGCCAGCAGTTTACAGGGGACGATGGATGAAAAACTGTTTTTT.